One and the same sample provided the 17 T cell receptor beta chains below, sequenced in a study of PD-1 blockade in classical Hodgkin lymphoma. Exposure to brentuximab vedotin varied, and each patient had relapsed following autologous stem cell transplantation. The repertoire was sequenced with immunoSEQ multiplex PCR; TCRdb's copy has only in-frame clones and lacks some. The sample holds tens of thousands of clones; over 60% are singletons and the top ten take around 22%. This sample comprised peripheral blood mononuclear cells (PBMCs), obtained before the second cycle of nivolumab. Every receptor here comes from a human donor with classical Hodgkin lymphoma.

This rearrangement joins TRBV30 to TRBJ1-3; D not certain. The V end lost 3 bases, the J end lost 2 bases, and 11 bases lay between the germline ends. The CDR3 length is 14 residues. Germline assignment: CDR1 GTSNPN and CDR2 SVGIG (reference sequence). The DNA of the CDR3 is TGTGCCTGGAGCCTTAGAGCGACTGGAAACACCATATATTTT. Translating gives CAWSLRATGNTIYF. Combining the CDR3 with reference TRBV30 and TRBJ1-3 gives the whole variable domain SQTIHQWPATLVQPVGSPLSLECTVEGTSNPNLYWYRQAAGRGLQLLFYSVGIGQISSEVPQNLSASRPQDRQFILSSKKLLLSDSGFYLCAWSLRATGNTIYFGEGSWLTVV.

This clone was counted a few times. The V gene is TRBV6-6, the J gene TRBJ2-3, with 7 bases that match TRBD1. J gave up 3 bases and V 6 bases, and 3 bases lay outside the gene matches. The V gene's germline CDR1 is MNHNY and CDR2 SVGAGI (reference sequence). The CDR3 contains 13 residues. For the CDR3, the DNA is TGTGCCAGCAGGGGGGACAGTACAGATACGCAGTATTTT. This codes for CASRGDSTDTQYF.

The chain recombines TRBV7-2 with TRBJ2-5; D perhaps matches TRBD1 (7 bases). V dropped 3 bases and J dropped 5 bases, with 13 bases sitting between them. From germline, CDR1 is SGHTA and CDR2 FQGNSA. The CDR3 has 14 amino acids. The CDR3 protein is CASSFGGGGETQYF. In DNA form, the CDR3 reads TGTGCCAGCAGCTTTGGAGGGGGCGGGGAGACCCAGTACTTC.

In the case of this clone: Additional DNA sequences in this sample encode the identical CDR3. The chain employs TRBV4-3 and TRBJ1-1; TRBD1 matches at 10 bases. V shed 3 bases, J shed 4 bases, and the junction held 5 bases outside the gene matches. Germline V gene sequence: CDR1 LGHNA, CDR2 YSLEER. The CDR3 totals 15 residues. Here the CDR3 reads CASSQRTGGGTEAFF. The CDR3 DNA is TGCGCCAGCAGCCAGCGGACAGGGGGGGGCACTGAAGCTTTCTTT.

The chain links TRBV7-2 to TRBJ1-2, with a possible D match to TRBD1 (5 bases). Germline V gives CDR1 SGHTA, CDR2 FQGNSA. The CDR3 is made up of 15 amino acids. The V gene lost 3 bases and the J gene lost 0 bases, with 11 bases spanning the gap. This CDR3 reads CASSFDRSSNYGYTF. As DNA, the CDR3 is TGTGCCAGCAGCTTCGACAGATCTTCTAACTATGGCTACACCTTC. Full variable domain (missing parts from reference TRBV7-2 and TRBJ1-2): GAGVSQSPSNKVTEKGKDVELRCDPISGHTALYWYRQSLGQGLEFLIYFQGNSAPDKSGLPSDRFSAERTGGSVSTLTIQRTQQEDSAVYLCASSFDRSSNYGYTFGSGTRLTVV.

This sequence joins TRBV11-2 and TRBJ2-7; 9 bases match TRBD1. With 4 bases clipped from V and 5 bases from J, the junction kept 15 bases outside the gene matches. This CDR3 is built from 17 residues. The V gene's germline CDR1 is SGHAT and CDR2 FQNNGV. The CDR3 coding sequence is TGTGCCAGCAGCTCTCGGCTTTTGGGACAGGGAAGCCACGAGCAGTACTTC. Protein sequence: CASSSRLLGQGSHEQYF. The full variable domain, in which reference TRBV11-2 and TRBJ2-7 provide the parts outside the CDR3, is EAGVAQSPRYKIIEKRQSVAFWCNPISGHATLYWYQQILGQGPKLLIQFQNNGVVDDSQLPKDRFSAERLKGVDSTLKIQPAKLEDSAVYLCASSSRLLGQGSHEQYFGPGTRLTVT.

This chain links TRBV7-9 with TRBJ2-6; perhaps TRBD1 as D (5 bases). Deletions cut 6 bases from V and 0 bases from J, with 9 bases between. The CDR3 contains 15 residues. Germline CDR1 SEHNR, CDR2 FQNEAQ (reference sequence). The CDR3 nucleotides are TGTGCCAGCAGGCAGGGTTCCTCTGGGGCCAACGTCCTGACTTTC. Amino acid sequence: CASRQGSSGANVLTF.

This chain joins TRBV5-1 and TRBJ2-3, with no clear D. Germline CDR1 is SGHRS and CDR2 is YFSETQ. CDR3 length: 14 residues. V shed 1 base and J shed 2 bases, with 8 bases lying between them. The CDR3 reads CASSLYGFTDTQYF. DNA of the CDR3: TGCGCCAGCAGCTTGTATGGTTTCACAGATACGCAGTATTTT.

The chain combines TRBV30 with TRBJ1-1, with D tentatively TRBD1 (5 bases). This CDR3 spans 14 amino acids. The germline V gene encodes CDR1 GTSNPN and CDR2 SVGIG (reference sequence). Trimming took off 7 bases at V and 1 base at J, with 16 bases between the two ends. CDR3 in amino acids: CAYGGGQTNTEAFF. CDR3 in DNA: TGTGCCTACGGGGGTGGCCAGACGAACACTGAAGCTTTCTTT.

The chain links TRBV4-1 to TRBJ1-1; no clear D gene. This CDR3 region has 13 residues. Trimming left V 1 base short and J 3 bases short, with 6 bases between. The germline V gene has CDR1 MGHRA and CDR2 YSYEKL. The CDR3: CASSQGIDTEAFF. The DNA for the CDR3 is TGCGCCAGCAGCCAAGGAATTGACACTGAAGCTTTCTTT.

The rearrangement uses TRBV7-2 and TRBJ1-5; the D gene is possibly TRBD1 (5 bases). In germline, CDR1 is SGHTA, CDR2 FQGNSA. V shed 3 bases and J shed 2 bases, with 11 bases lying between them. CDR3 length: 15 residues. The CDR3 here is CASSFSLTGNQPQHF. CDR3 in DNA: TGTGCCAGCAGCTTTTCCCTGACAGGCAATCAGCCCCAGCATTTT.

V is TRBV7-9 and J is TRBJ2-7, with 13 bases identical to TRBD2. The CDR3 has 15 residues. J was trimmed by 2 bases and V by 5 bases; bases with no gene match: 3. CDR1 and CDR2 (germline): SEHNR, FQNEAQ (reference sequence). DNA for the CDR3: TGTGCCAGCAGCACGGGACTAGCGGGAACCTACGAGCAGTACTTC. Translated, it gives CASSTGLAGTYEQYF.

This chain links TRBV6-6 with TRBJ1-1; no clear D gene. V was pared by 5 bases and J by 1 base, with 11 bases between. Germline values: CDR1 MNHNY, CDR2 SVGAGI (reference sequence). This CDR3 is built from 14 residues. CDR3 residues: CASSIQPGNTEAFF. The CDR3 DNA reads as TGTGCCAGCAGTATACAGCCGGGGAACACTGAAGCTTTCTTT.

This rearrangement joins TRBV5-1 to TRBJ1-2, with D possibly matching TRBD1 (5 bases). Trimming pared 1 base from V and 1 base from J, leaving 11 bases between. Germline V gene data show CDR1 as SGHRS and CDR2 as YFSETQ. The CDR3 is 15 amino acids. The CDR3 reads CASSLFQGSNYGYTF. The CDR3 DNA sequence: TGCGCCAGCAGCTTGTTCCAGGGAAGTAACTATGGCTACACCTTC.

The chain combines TRBV14 with TRBJ2-1; D ambiguous. The CDR3 totals 15 residues. V was cut by 4 bases and J by 2 bases, with 12 bases left in between. The germline gives CDR1 SGHDN, CDR2 FVKESK. This CDR3 is CASSPFRIAYNEQFF. The CDR3 DNA is TGTGCCAGCAGCCCCTTTCGAATCGCCTACAATGAGCAGTTCTTC.

This clone appeared once. The J gene is TRBJ1-2, the V gene TRBV9; no clear D. The CDR3 length is 14 residues. Trimming removed 0 bases at V and 4 bases at J, with 10 bases between. Germline assignment: CDR1 SGDLS and CDR2 YYNGEE. CDR3 region: CASSVGLSGYGYTF. The CDR3 region has the DNA TGTGCCAGCAGCGTAGGGCTTTCGGGCTATGGCTACACCTTC.

V gene TRBV7-9 combines with J gene TRBJ1-3; perhaps TRBD1 as D (5 bases). The V gene lost 4 bases and the J gene lost 4 bases, with 23 bases spanning the gap. Germline assignment: CDR1 SEHNR and CDR2 FQNEAQ (reference sequence). The CDR3 length is 18 residues. Here the CDR3 reads CASSSPPGRGRGGNTIYF. CDR3 DNA sequence: TGTGCCAGCAGCTCCCCCCCGGGGCGAGGCCGGGGGGGAAACACCATATATTTT.